This entry describes one T cell receptor (beta chain). Repertoires were generated with immunoSEQ multiplex PCR, while TCRdb's copy carries only in-frame clones and drops some. The profile shows about 2.4 million clones, 80% to 95% of them singletons. The entry originates in a study of shared clonotypes between healthy human individuals. V lost 5 bases to trimming and J lost 5 bases, with 19 bases between them. Germline V gene data show CDR1 as SGHTA and CDR2 as FQGNSA. The CDR3 runs 16 residues. The chain uses TRBV7-2 and TRBJ2-1; D gene unclear. Sequencing used naive CD4+ T cells from PBMCs. Subset described: CD45RA+ positively selected. The TCR originated in a man aged 18 to 29 in good health. Some clones in this sample may be carry-over from other donors' samples. Written as DNA, the CDR3 is TGTGCCAGCAGCAAAACCCGGGCATCCTTAGACAATGAGCAGTTCTTC. Translating gives CASSKTRASLDNEQFF.